This T cell receptor (beta chain) was retrieved from a study of cytomegalovirus exposure and HLA in healthy donors. The approximately 120-subject validation cohort, separate from the approximately 670-subject first cohort, included the donors. Remarks on this clone: Its antigen is undetermined.

Study outcomes and limitations: Rarity characterized most TCR sequences, yet some public TCRs appeared in many donors. Cytomegalovirus-associated TCR beta chains were listed, numbering some 180. Cytomegalovirus status was reportedly diagnosed by the classifier with high specificity and sensitivity.

Per the germline V gene, CDR1 is MDHEN and CDR2 is SYDVKM. This CDR3 has 14 residues. Deletions cut 7 bases from V and 10 bases from J, with 17 bases between. Method: immunoSEQ multiplex PCR; TCRdb's copy keeps in-frame clones and lacks some. The table has 100,000 to 150,000 clones, around 94% seen once; the top ten hold approximately 1.3%. Sample: PBMCs. This sequence was found in a woman aged 18-29 years in good health and CMV-seronegative. The chain couples TRBV28 to TRBJ1-6; TRBD1 might be the D (5 bases). The CDR3 loop reads CASTPGGKRSPLHF. DNA for the CDR3: TGTGCCAGCACCCCGGGGGGTAAGCGATCACCCCTCCACTTT.